These T cell receptor beta chains were read from a single sample in a study of beta chain features in type 1 diabetes. TCRdb keeps only in-frame clones here, not all; method: immunoSEQ multiplex PCR. Seen here are 40,000 to 55,000 clones, roughly 40% observed once, and the top ten hold more than 0.1%. Sequenced: stem cell memory CD4+ T cells from blood. Receptors originate from a young man with type 1 diabetes. Each CDR3 is given without its conserved first and last residue. Clone size is not always given. Where it is, it says once, few, many or a class for expanded clones.

v_call: TRBV7-2; j_call: TRBJ1-2; clone_size: .; cdr3_aa: ASSLVGRGLRYGYT
v_call: TRBV6-1; j_call: TRBJ2-1; clone_size: .; cdr3_aa: ASKPRRGSDEQF
v_call: TRBV7-2; j_call: TRBJ2-1; clone_size: few; cdr3_aa: ASSRLPPFSGNEQF
v_call: TRBV7-3; j_call: TRBJ2-3; clone_size: .; cdr3_aa: ASSLTGGTSTDTQY
v_call: TRBV18; j_call: TRBJ2-7; clone_size: .; cdr3_aa: ASSPNSYEQY
v_call: TRBV5-1; j_call: TRBJ2-1; clone_size: .; cdr3_aa: ASSLGQLSYNEQF
v_call: TRBV19; j_call: TRBJ2-1; clone_size: few; cdr3_aa: ASSRGSSGNYNEQF
v_call: TRBV27; j_call: TRBJ1-5; clone_size: .; cdr3_aa: ASSPTRLTPSQH
v_call: TRBV28; j_call: TRBJ2-7; clone_size: few; cdr3_aa: ASSFVWGTGRSPIYEQY
v_call: TRBV6-6; j_call: TRBJ2-1; clone_size: .; cdr3_aa: ASSYSGGRAYNEQF
v_call: TRBV5-1; j_call: TRBJ2-3; clone_size: .; cdr3_aa: ASSEQGRLT
v_call: TRBV5-1; j_call: TRBJ2-3; clone_size: once; cdr3_aa: ASSSNSRGDTQY
v_call: TRBV13; j_call: TRBJ2-7; clone_size: .; cdr3_aa: ASSASVAGGYEQY
v_call: TRBV7-9; j_call: TRBJ1-1; clone_size: few; cdr3_aa: ASSLAPNTEAF
v_call: TRBV6-1; j_call: TRBJ1-1; clone_size: few; cdr3_aa: ASSLTGGNTEAF
v_call: TRBV13; j_call: TRBJ2-7; clone_size: .; cdr3_aa: ASSLAASGRLRQY
v_call: TRBV30; j_call: TRBJ2-3; clone_size: .; cdr3_aa: AWIPKGSGTDTQY
v_call: TRBV6-1; j_call: TRBJ2-1; clone_size: .; cdr3_aa: ASRLTDQMDEQF
v_call: TRBV9; j_call: TRBJ1-3; clone_size: .; cdr3_aa: ASSPGMWGNTIY
v_call: TRBV7-9; j_call: TRBJ2-2; clone_size: few; cdr3_aa: ASSSSGNTGELF
v_call: TRBV7-2; j_call: TRBJ1-2; clone_size: few; cdr3_aa: ASTDARGYGYT
v_call: TRBV9; j_call: TRBJ1-5; clone_size: .; cdr3_aa: ASSVGGGNQPQH
v_call: TRBV6-6; j_call: TRBJ1-3; clone_size: few; cdr3_aa: ASSPSGAGNTIY
v_call: TRBV7-2; j_call: TRBJ2-5; clone_size: few; cdr3_aa: ASSPGTIQETQY
v_call: TRBV7-9; j_call: TRBJ1-5; clone_size: .; cdr3_aa: ASSRGSNQPQH
v_call: TRBV25-1; j_call: TRBJ2-6; clone_size: .; cdr3_aa: ASRADRGSGANVLT
v_call: TRBV7-2; j_call: TRBJ1-2; clone_size: .; cdr3_aa: ASSLDLGTGVNYGYT
v_call: TRBV19; j_call: TRBJ1-4; clone_size: .; cdr3_aa: ASSPGVGGWEKLF
v_call: TRBV19; j_call: TRBJ1-5; clone_size: .; cdr3_aa: ASSMLDRFSAQPQH
v_call: TRBV15; j_call: TRBJ2-5; clone_size: .; cdr3_aa: ATSRDQPGETQY
v_call: TRBV6-1; j_call: TRBJ1-5; clone_size: .; cdr3_aa: ATKEAVAFQPQH
v_call: TRBV4-1; j_call: TRBJ1-1; clone_size: .; cdr3_aa: ASSPIHVRGLAF
v_call: TRBV18; j_call: TRBJ1-1; clone_size: .; cdr3_aa: ASSPGTEAF
v_call: TRBV30; j_call: TRBJ2-5; clone_size: .; cdr3_aa: AWTKLSMENRGQY
v_call: TRBV28; j_call: TRBJ2-1; clone_size: few; cdr3_aa: ASSLLAGKQF
v_call: TRBV6-5; j_call: TRBJ2-1; clone_size: .; cdr3_aa: ASSSPGLGKEQF
v_call: TRBV5-1; j_call: TRBJ1-2; clone_size: .; cdr3_aa: ASTLGLQENYGYT
v_call: TRBV5-1; j_call: TRBJ1-4; clone_size: .; cdr3_aa: ASSSGATNEKLF
v_call: TRBV7-2; j_call: TRBJ2-7; clone_size: .; cdr3_aa: ASSLVGSGTTEQY
v_call: TRBV10-3; j_call: TRBJ1-5; clone_size: .; cdr3_aa: AISESDYSNQPQH